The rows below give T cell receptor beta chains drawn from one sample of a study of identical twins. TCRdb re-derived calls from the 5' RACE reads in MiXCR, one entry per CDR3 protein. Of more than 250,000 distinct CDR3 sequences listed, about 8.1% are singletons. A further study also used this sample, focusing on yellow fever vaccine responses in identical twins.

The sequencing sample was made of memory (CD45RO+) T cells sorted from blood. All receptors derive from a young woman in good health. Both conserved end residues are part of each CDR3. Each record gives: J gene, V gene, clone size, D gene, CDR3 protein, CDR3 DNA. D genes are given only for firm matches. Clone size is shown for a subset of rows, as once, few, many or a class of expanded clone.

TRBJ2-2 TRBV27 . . CASSPNRDLPNGELFF TGTGCCAGCAGTCCTAACCGGGACCTACCGAACGGGGAGCTGTTTTTT
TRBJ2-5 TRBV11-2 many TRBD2 CASSRGGVAQETQYF TGTGCCAGCAGCCGGGGGGGCGTTGCCCAAGAGACCCAGTACTTC
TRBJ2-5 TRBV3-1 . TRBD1 CASSPAGTAIETQYF TGTGCCAGCAGCCCGGCCGGGACAGCAATCGAGACCCAGTACTTC
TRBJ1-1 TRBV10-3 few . CAISESATEAFF TGTGCCATCAGTGAGTCTGCCACTGAAGCTTTCTTT
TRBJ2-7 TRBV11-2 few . CASSSQGRRYEQYF TGTGCCAGCAGCTCACAGGGCAGAAGGTACGAGCAGTACTTC
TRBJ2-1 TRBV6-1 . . CASRNARGTYNEQFF TGTGCCAGCAGGAATGCTAGGGGGACGTACAATGAGCAGTTCTTC
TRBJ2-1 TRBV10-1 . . CASSESYGLGKFF TGCGCCAGCAGTGAGTCCTACGGCTTGGGGAAGTTCTTC
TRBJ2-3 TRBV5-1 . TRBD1 CASSPLKNWNVGGPSTDTQYF TGCGCCAGCAGTCCTCTAAAAAACTGGAACGTAGGGGGCCCGAGCACAGATACGCAGTATTTT
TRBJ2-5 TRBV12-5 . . CASGDNQETQYF TGTGCTAGTGGCGATAACCAAGAGACCCAGTACTTC
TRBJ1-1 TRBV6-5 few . CASSYGSTEAFF TGTGCCAGCAGTTATGGTAGCACTGAAGCTTTCTTT
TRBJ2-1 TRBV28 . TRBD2 CGSGGYTYNEQFF TGTGGGTCGGGGGGTTACACCTACAATGAGCAGTTCTTC
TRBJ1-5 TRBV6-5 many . CASSTGNSNQPQHF TGTGCCAGCAGCACGGGCAATAGCAATCAGCCCCAGCATTTT
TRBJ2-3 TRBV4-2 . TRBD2 CASSQDVARGGDTQYF TGTGCCAGCAGCCAAGATGTGGCGCGGGGGGGGGATACGCAGTATTTT
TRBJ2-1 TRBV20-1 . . CSARGGASSYNEQFF TGCAGTGCTAGAGGGGGGGCGAGCTCCTACAATGAGCAGTTCTTC
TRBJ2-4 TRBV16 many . CASSQSDIQYF TGTGCCAGCAGCCAATCGGATATTCAGTACTTC
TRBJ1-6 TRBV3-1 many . CASSPEGGRNSPLHF TGTGCCAGCAGCCCTGAGGGGGGGCGGAATTCACCCCTCCACTTT
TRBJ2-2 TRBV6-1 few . CASTEPGTLSGELFF TGTGCCAGCACCGAACCCGGGACACTTTCCGGGGAGCTGTTTTTT
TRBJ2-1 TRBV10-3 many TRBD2 CAISETSGGASDEQFF TGTGCCATCAGTGAAACTAGCGGGGGGGCCTCGGATGAGCAGTTCTTC
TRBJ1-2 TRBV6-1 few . CASRGAGGQNYGYTF TGTGCCAGCAGGGGAGCAGGCGGACAGAACTATGGCTACACCTTC
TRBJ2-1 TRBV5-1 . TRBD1 CASSFGQDYNEQFF TGCGCCAGCAGCTTCGGACAGGACTACAATGAGCAGTTCTTC
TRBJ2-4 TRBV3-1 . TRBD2 CASSPGLAEALKF TGTGCCAGCAGCCCGGGACTAGCGGAGGCCCTCAAGTTC
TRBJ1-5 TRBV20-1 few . CSAWGGSNQPQHF TGCAGTGCTTGGGGCGGATCCAATCAGCCCCAGCATTTT
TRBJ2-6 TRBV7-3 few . CASSTDSSSSGANVLTF TGTGCCAGCAGCACGGACTCGAGCTCCTCTGGGGCCAACGTCCTGACTTTC
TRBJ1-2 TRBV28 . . CASSLDRGLDGYTF TGTGCCAGCAGTTTAGATCGGGGGCTTGATGGCTACACCTTC
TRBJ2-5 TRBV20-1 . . CSAGLQGGKTQYF TGCAGTGCTGGTCTCCAGGGGGGGAAGACCCAGTACTTC
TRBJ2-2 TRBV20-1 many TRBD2 CSARGTSGRAAGELFF TGCAGTGCTAGAGGGACTAGCGGGAGGGCAGCCGGGGAGCTGTTTTTT
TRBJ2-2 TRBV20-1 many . CSASRGSGGELFF TGCAGTGCTAGTAGGGGGAGCGGCGGGGAGCTGTTTTTT
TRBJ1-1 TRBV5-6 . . CASSIGTLLAAFF TGTGCCAGCAGCATTGGGACACTCCTTGCAGCTTTCTTT
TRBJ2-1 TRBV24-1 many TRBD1 CATRPGQGVYNEQFF TGTGCCACCAGGCCCGGGCAGGGGGTCTACAATGAGCAGTTCTTC
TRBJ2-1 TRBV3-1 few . CASSHPESYNEQFF TGTGCCAGCAGCCATCCGGAATCCTACAATGAGCAGTTCTTC
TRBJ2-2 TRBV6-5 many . CASSYSATSNTGELFF TGTGCCAGCAGTTACTCGGCAACATCGAACACCGGGGAGCTGTTTTTT
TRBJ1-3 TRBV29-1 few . CSAWGGSSGNTIYF TGCAGCGCCTGGGGGGGCAGCTCTGGAAACACCATATATTTT
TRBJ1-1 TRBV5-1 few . CASSLALGLGADTEAFF TGCGCCAGCAGCTTGGCCTTGGGGTTGGGGGCTGACACTGAAGCTTTCTTT
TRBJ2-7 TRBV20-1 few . CSANDGGYEQYF TGCAGTGCCAACGACGGAGGCTACGAGCAGTACTTC
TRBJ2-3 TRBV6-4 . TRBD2 CASSSTSGSSDTQYF TGTGCCAGCAGTTCGACTAGCGGGAGTTCAGATACGCAGTATTTT
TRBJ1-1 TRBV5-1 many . CASRNWNTEAFF TGCGCCAGCAGGAATTGGAACACTGAAGCTTTCTTT
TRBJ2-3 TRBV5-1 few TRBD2 CASRSGLAGRTDTQYF TGCGCCAGCAGATCGGGACTAGCGGGGAGGACAGATACGCAGTATTTT
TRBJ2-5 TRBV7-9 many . CASSPTVHQETQYF TGTGCCAGCAGCCCAACGGTCCACCAAGAGACCCAGTACTTC
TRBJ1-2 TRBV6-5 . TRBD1 CASSYSGWGQENYGYTF TGTGCCAGCAGTTACTCCGGGTGGGGACAGGAGAACTATGGCTACACCTTC
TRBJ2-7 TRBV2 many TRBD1 CATKGQDSYEQYF TGTGCCACCAAAGGACAGGACTCCTACGAGCAGTACTTC
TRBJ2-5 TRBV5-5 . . CASSHGRTETQYF TGTGCCAGCAGCCATGGGCGGACGGAGACCCAGTACTTC
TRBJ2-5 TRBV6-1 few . CASSAGHQETQYF TGTGCCAGCAGTGCGGGACACCAAGAGACCCAGTACTTC
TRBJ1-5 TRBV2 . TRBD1 CASEEGTGGNQPQHF TGTGCCAGCGAGGAGGGGACAGGGGGCAATCAGCCCCAGCATTTT
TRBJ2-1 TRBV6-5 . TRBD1 CASSYRGLYNEQFF TGTGCCAGCAGTTACAGGGGGCTGTACAATGAGCAGTTCTTC
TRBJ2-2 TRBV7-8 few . CASSQGGTTGELFF TGTGCCAGCAGCCAGGGGGGAACCACCGGGGAGCTGTTTTTT
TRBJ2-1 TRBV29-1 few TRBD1 CSVASDREIYNEQFF TGCAGCGTTGCATCGGACAGGGAAATCTACAATGAGCAGTTCTTC
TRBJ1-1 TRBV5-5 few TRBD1 CASSSAGGRGEAFF TGTGCCAGCAGCTCCGCAGGGGGAAGGGGTGAAGCTTTCTTT
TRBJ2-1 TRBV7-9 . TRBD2 CASSLEGLASNEQFF TGTGCCAGCAGCTTAGAAGGACTAGCGAGCAATGAGCAGTTCTTC
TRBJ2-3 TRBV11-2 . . CASSPPGHSFTDTQYF TGTGCCAGCAGCCCACCGGGACATTCTTTCACAGATACGCAGTATTTT
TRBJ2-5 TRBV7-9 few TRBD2 CASSSGTSGNQETQYF TGTGCCAGCAGCTCAGGGACTAGCGGAAACCAAGAGACCCAGTACTTC
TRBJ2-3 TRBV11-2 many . CASSYSGVDTQYF TGTGCCAGCAGCTACAGTGGTGTGGATACGCAGTATTTT
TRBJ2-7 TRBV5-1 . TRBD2 CASSLTRTSGRTYEQYF TGCGCCAGCAGCTTGACCCGGACTAGCGGGAGGACCTACGAGCAGTACTTC
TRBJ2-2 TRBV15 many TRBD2 CATSRTSGISGELFF TGTGCCACCAGCAGGACTAGCGGGATATCCGGGGAGCTGTTTTTT
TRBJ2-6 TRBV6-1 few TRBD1 CASSPGQGATGANVLTF TGTGCCAGCAGTCCCGGACAGGGGGCAACTGGGGCCAACGTCCTGACTTTC
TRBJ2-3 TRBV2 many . CASSEEGPSTDTQYF TGTGCCAGCAGTGAAGAGGGGCCCAGCACAGATACGCAGTATTTT